Below are 28 T cell receptor beta chains sequenced from a single sample in a study of T cell responses to AZD1222 COVID-19 vaccine (dated by TCRdb to the early 2020s). The library came from the immunoSEQ multiplex PCR assay. Drawn from immuneACCESS, this table holds only the in-frame rearrangements with V and J called that TCRdb kept. Clones are partly lost; checked studies trace under half to an unresolved V gene and leave the rest unexplained. The sample yields around 130,000 clones; roughly 90% were counted once. Jointly, the top ten make up over 5% of the sample. This sample's time point label indicates: about 28 days (+/-7) after the second vaccine dose. The sample in question was peripheral blood, obtained 28 days after the second AZD1222 dose. The receptor set was obtained from an adult who received the AZD1222 COVID-19 vaccine.

The CDR3 coding sequence is TGTGCCAGCAGTCCCGGGACACCTTTGTCGCCCCAGCATTTT. The encoded protein is CASSPGTPLSPQHF. The chain combines TRBV28 with TRBJ1-5, with D maybe TRBD1 (6 bases). The CDR3 sequence is 14 residues long. The ends were cut back, 5 bases at V and 9 bases at J, with 17 bases in the middle. Germline CDR1 reads MDHEN; CDR2 reads SYDVKM.

This clone was recorded only once. This rearrangement joins TRBV27 to TRBJ2-1; 10 bases fit TRBD2. The CDR3 totals 15 residues. The germline gives CDR1 MNHEY, CDR2 SMNVEV (reference sequence). Trimming removed 6 bases from V and 3 bases from J; junction bases left unmatched: 5. The CDR3 loop is CASSPSGRVYNEQFF. CDR3 nucleotide sequence: TGTGCCAGCAGCCCCAGCGGGAGGGTCTACAATGAGCAGTTCTTC.

This rearrangement joins TRBV7-9 to TRBJ2-1, with 9 bases fitting TRBD1. Germline CDR1 SEHNR, CDR2 FQNEAQ (reference sequence). This CDR3 has 15 amino acids. The V segment lost 1 base and the J segment 9 bases; nucleotides outside the gene matches: 7. This CDR3 reads CASSLEQGASSEQFF. In DNA form, the CDR3 reads TGTGCCAGCAGCTTAGAACAGGGGGCGTCCAGTGAGCAGTTCTTC. Using reference TRBV7-9 and TRBJ2-1 for the parts outside the CDR3, the full variable domain is DTGVSQNPRHKITKRGQNVTFRCDPISEHNRLYWYRQTLGQGPEFLTYFQNEAQLEKSRLLSDRFSAERPKGSFSTLEIQRTEQGDSAMYLCASSLEQGASSEQFFGPGTRLTVL.

This clone showed up just a few times. The CDR3 DNA reads TGTGCCAGCAGCCCGGAGGGACAGTTGGAGCAGCCCCAGCATTTT. Protein sequence: CASSPEGQLEQPQHF. The V gene is TRBV5-5, the J gene TRBJ1-5; 7 positions agree with TRBD1. Germline CDR1 is SGHKS and CDR2 is YYEKEE (reference sequence). This CDR3 has 15 residues. After removal of 4 bases from V and 7 bases from J, the junction contained 11 bases not matched to a gene.

This rearrangement joins TRBV5-6 to TRBJ2-1; the match to TRBD2 covers 10 bases. After removal of 2 bases from V and 3 bases from J, the junction contained 2 bases not matched to a gene. CDR3 size: 15 residues. Germline V gene sequence: CDR1 SGHDT, CDR2 YYEEEE. The CDR3: CASSLTSGIYNEQFF. The CDR3 bases are TGTGCCAGCAGCTTAACTAGCGGGATCTACAATGAGCAGTTCTTC.

The gene calls are TRBV7-7 and TRBJ2-3; D is unclear. This CDR3 is built from 14 residues. Germline CDR1 reads SSHAT; CDR2 reads FNYEAQ (reference sequence). The ends were cut back, 1 base at V and 0 bases at J, with 5 bases in the middle. The CDR3 DNA sequence: TGTGCCAGCAGCTTAGGAGTCAGCACAGATACGCAGTATTTT. Translation: CASSLGVSTDTQYF.

This clone was picked up one time. The chain has TRBV3-1 (or the pseudogene TRBV3-2) and TRBJ2-1; 10 bases agree with TRBD2. V lost 0 bases to trimming and J lost 7 bases; unmatched junction nucleotides: 12. This CDR3 spans 18 amino acids. CDR1 and CDR2 from the germline V gene are LGHDT and YNNKEL (reference sequence). The CDR3 is CASSQDGPSGSWGNEQFF. The CDR3, as DNA: TGTGCCAGCAGCCAAGATGGCCCTAGCGGGAGTTGGGGGAATGAGCAGTTCTTC.

The rearrangement uses TRBV5-1 and TRBJ2-7; no clear D. From germline, CDR1 is SGHRS and CDR2 YFSETQ. The CDR3 length is 13 residues. Trimming shortened V by 4 bases and J by 2 bases, and 10 bases separated the two germline ends. CDR3 sequence (DNA): TGCGCCAGCAGCGACCCGGACGCCTACGAGCAGTACTTC. It encodes CASSDPDAYEQYF.

The J gene is TRBJ2-3, the V gene TRBV18; D call uncertain. The V end lost 3 bases, the J end lost 0 bases, and 7 bases lay between the germline ends. The germline CDR1 and CDR2 sequences are KGHSH and LQKENI. The CDR3 loop spans 14 amino acids. This chain's CDR3 is CASSPLGSTDTQYF. The CDR3 DNA reads as TGTGCCAGCTCACCGCTCGGGAGCACAGATACGCAGTATTTT.

The genes are TRBV3-1 (or the pseudogene TRBV3-2) and TRBJ2-7; 8 bases are a match to TRBD2. The germline gives CDR1 LGHDT, CDR2 YNNKEL (reference sequence). This CDR3 has 14 residues. The ends lost 1 base at V and 3 bases at J; junction bases unmatched: 2. CDR3 DNA: TGTGCCAGCAGCCAAGCCCGGGAGGGCTACGAGCAGTACTTC. Amino acid sequence: CASSQAREGYEQYF.

The chain links TRBV12-5 to TRBJ1-6; 8 bases are a match to TRBD1. The germline CDR1 and CDR2 sequences are LGHNT and FRNRAP. The CDR3 sequence is 14 residues long. V lost 6 bases and J lost 6; bases outside the gene matches: 4. CDR3 in amino acids: CASGQGAGNSPLHF. The CDR3, as DNA: TGTGCTAGTGGCCAGGGGGCCGGTAATTCACCCCTCCACTTT.

The chain combines TRBV19 with TRBJ2-7, with D possibly matching TRBD2 (5 bases). V lost 3 bases and J lost 7, with 19 bases in between. Germline V gene lookup returns CDR1 LNHDA and CDR2 SQIVND (reference sequence). This CDR3 is 15 amino acids long. CDR3 protein: CASSIGELAKDEQYF. DNA of the CDR3: TGTGCCAGTAGTATCGGGGAATTGGCCAAGGATGAGCAGTACTTC. The whole variable domain, filled in from reference TRBV19 and TRBJ2-7, reads DGGITQSPKYLFRKEGQNVTLSCEQNLNHDAMYWYRQDPGQGLRLIYYSQIVNDFQKGDIAEGYSVSREKKESFPLTVTSAQKNPTAFYLCASSIGELAKDEQYFGPGTRLTVT.

This sequence joins TRBV5-1 and TRBJ2-1; TRBD1 is a possible D gene (5 bases). The CDR3 is 17 residues long. Germline CDR1 is SGHRS and CDR2 is YFSETQ. Between the trimmed V and J ends, which lost 4 bases and 5 bases, there was a span of 22 bases. CDR3 in DNA: TGCGCCAGCAGCCAAGGACAACCTTTGTCCCTCGACAATGAGCAGTTCTTC. Translated, it gives CASSQGQPLSLDNEQFF.

This clone was detected only once. J is TRBJ1-6 and V is TRBV5-6; D is undetermined. Germline V lookup: CDR1 SGHDT, CDR2 YYEEEE. Trimming removed 4 bases at V and 2 bases at J, with 16 bases between. This CDR3 comprises 17 residues. The CDR3 reads CASSLGSGYAYNSPLHF. CDR3 nucleotide sequence: TGTGCCAGCAGCCTTGGGTCGGGGTACGCCTATAATTCACCCCTCCACTTT.

The chain is built from TRBV28 and TRBJ2-2; D perhaps matches TRBD2 (5 bases). The V end lost 5 bases, the J end lost 16 bases, and 14 bases lay between the germline ends. Germline CDR1 is MDHEN and CDR2 is SYDVKM. CDR3 length: 11 residues. The CDR3 DNA sequence: TGTGCCAGCAGTACGGGATTTATACCGTTTTTT. As protein: CASSTGFIPFF.

V and J are TRBV7-2 and TRBJ2-5; possibly TRBD1 for D (5 bases). CDR3 size: 14 residues. Trimming shortened V by 5 bases and J by 1 base, and 11 bases separated the two germline ends. Germline V lookup: CDR1 SGHTA, CDR2 FQGNSA. The DNA for the CDR3 is TGTGCCAGCAGCAACCGAAGGGGCCAAGAGACCCAGTACTTC. Protein product: CASSNRRGQETQYF.

J is TRBJ2-5 and V is TRBV3-1 (or the pseudogene TRBV3-2), with 14 bases that match TRBD2. Per germline, CDR1 LGHDT and CDR2 YNNKEL (reference sequence). The CDR3 extends over 16 amino acids. Trimming removed 0 bases from V and 9 bases from J; junction bases left unmatched: 6. In DNA, the CDR3 is TGTGCCAGCAGCCAAGATCATGAGACTAGCGGGAGGGCCCAGTACTTC. Translation: CASSQDHETSGRAQYF.

This clone has a handful of counts. V and J are TRBV5-6 and TRBJ2-1, with D unresolved. CDR3 length: 12 amino acids. Germline V gene lookup returns CDR1 SGHDT and CDR2 YYEEEE. The ends were cut back, 1 base at V and 10 bases at J, with 9 bases in the middle. For the CDR3, the DNA is TGTGCCAGCAGCTTGTGGAGTCAGGAGCAGTTCTTC. This codes for CASSLWSQEQFF.

The chain carries TRBV2 and TRBJ1-5; the D is unclear. The CDR3 is 14 amino acids. The V and J ends lost 0 bases and 4 bases respectively, with 7 bases between them. Germline CDR1 SNHLY, CDR2 FYNNEI. CDR3 residues: CASSEARENQPQHF. CDR3 in DNA: TGTGCCAGCAGTGAAGCCCGGGAGAATCAGCCCCAGCATTTT. The whole variable domain, remainder taken from reference TRBV2 and TRBJ1-5, is EPEVTQTPSHQVTQMGQEVILRCVPISNHLYFYWYRQILGQKVEFLVSFYNNEISEKSEIFDDQFSVERPDGSNFTLKIRSTKLEDSAMYFCASSEARENQPQHFGDGTRLSIL.

The chain uses TRBV6-5 and TRBJ2-3, with 13 bases fitting TRBD2. Losses at the gene ends were 7 bases for V and 6 bases for J; bases not matched to a gene: 7. The V gene's germline CDR1 is MNHEY and CDR2 SVGAGI. This CDR3 has 15 amino acids. CDR3 coding DNA: TGTGCCAGCAAGGCCCGGACTAGCGGGGGCGATACGCAGTATTTT. Amino acid sequence: CASKARTSGGDTQYF.

The CDR3 spells CATRNPGRFQETQYF. The CDR3 region has the DNA TGTGCCACCAGGAACCCGGGGCGGTTCCAAGAGACCCAGTACTTC. The chain is built from TRBV15 and TRBJ2-5, with D possibly called TRBD1 or TRBD2 (5 bases each). V was clipped by 6 bases and J by 1 base, with 15 bases between them. Germline V gene sequence: CDR1 LNHNV, CDR2 YYDKDF (reference sequence). The CDR3 sequence is 15 residues long.

The rearrangement uses TRBV15 and TRBJ2-3; D is undetermined. The CDR3 loop spans 15 amino acids. V was trimmed by 0 bases and J by 3 bases, leaving 10 bases between them. Germline CDR1 is LNHNV and CDR2 is YYDKDF (reference sequence). For the CDR3, the DNA is TGTGCCACCAGCAGAGATGAGGACGTAACAGATACGCAGTATTTT. It yields the protein CATSRDEDVTDTQYF.

V gene TRBV9 combines with J gene TRBJ1-2, with 9 bases lining up with TRBD1. The CDR3 has 16 amino acids. V lost 4 bases to trimming and J lost 4 bases; unmatched junction nucleotides: 11. Germline loops: CDR1 SGDLS, CDR2 YYNGEE. The CDR3 DNA sequence: TGTGCCAGCAGCCCGAGGGGACAGGGAGGTGGCTATGGCTACACCTTC. Translation gives CASSPRGQGGGYGYTF.

Only a few counts were recorded for this clone. The chain joins TRBV7-8 to TRBJ2-5; the D gene could be TRBD1 or TRBD2 (6 bases each). This CDR3 spans 12 amino acids. V was clipped by 5 bases and J by 4 bases, with 8 bases between them. Germline V gives CDR1 SGHVS, CDR2 FQNEAQ. The CDR3 protein is CASSGGPETQYF. CDR3 coding DNA: TGTGCCAGCAGCGGGGGGCCAGAGACCCAGTACTTC.

This clone has just one count. The chain uses TRBV2 and TRBJ1-2, with 9 bases fitting TRBD1. Germline V gene sequence: CDR1 SNHLY, CDR2 FYNNEI. The J segment lost 8 bases and the V segment lost 10 bases, leaving 11 bases of the junction unmatched. The CDR3 is 13 residues long. CDR3 bases: TGTGCCACTACAGGGGGCGAGGTCACGGGCTACACCTTC. It translates to CATTGGEVTGYTF.

J is TRBJ2-3 and V is TRBV7-3; the match to TRBD1 covers 9 bases. Germline lookup yields CDR1 SGHTA and CDR2 FQGTGA. The CDR3 sequence is 18 residues long. Unmatched junction bases numbered 15, after V lost 6 bases and J lost 2 bases. CDR3 sequence: CASSSHRRTGVITDTQYF. The CDR3 coding sequence is TGTGCCAGCAGTTCCCACCGACGGACAGGGGTAATCACAGATACGCAGTATTTT. The full variable domain, completed using reference TRBV7-3 and TRBJ2-3, is GAGVSQTPSNKVTEKGKYVELRCDPISGHTALYWYRQSLGQGPEFLIYFQGTGAADDSGLPNDRFFAVRPEGSVSTLKIQRTERGDSAVYLCASSSHRRTGVITDTQYFGPGTRLTVL.

The V and J genes are TRBV12-5 and TRBJ1-1; TRBD1 matches 9 bases. Germline values: CDR1 LGHNT, CDR2 FRNRAP. CDR3 length equals 12 residues. With V trimmed by 1 base and J by 10 bases, 1 base remained unmatched. The CDR3 spells CASGLGTGVAFF. The CDR3 DNA reads as TGTGCTAGTGGTTTGGGGACAGGGGTAGCTTTCTTT.

V usage is TRBV6-5 and J usage is TRBJ2-7; weak D call: TRBD1 (5 bases). This CDR3 comprises 14 residues. V lost 4 bases, J lost 3 bases, and 13 bases lay in between. Germline V CDR1 and CDR2: MNHEY, SVGAGI. CDR3 residues: CASSSPDTDYEQYF. The CDR3 bases are TGTGCCAGCAGTTCTCCGGACACCGACTACGAGCAGTACTTC.